This T cell receptor beta chain originates from a study of shared clonotypes between healthy human individuals. This clone was observed a single time. Its specificity is not known. Sequencing used immunoSEQ multiplex PCR; TCRdb keeps in-frame clones, though not all of them. The sample includes about 2 million clones, roughly 95% of them seen just once. Germline assignment: CDR1 SGHAT and CDR2 FQNNGV. The CDR3 extends over 13 amino acids. V was cut by 0 bases and J by 6 bases, with 9 bases left in between. Overall study results and limits: Compared with clonotypes that all four donors shared, non-shared clonotypes had lower generation probabilities. It was observed that 5% to 6.5% of naive CD4 clonotypes were shared across several donors. Relative to memory subsets, naive subsets generally showed larger estimated richness.

Positive CCR7 selection of CD45RO-negative cells yielded the naive CD8 cells, and terminally differentiated effector memory CD45RA+ cells were excluded. All donors were Caucasian adults living in Nashville, Tennessee. The sequence derives from a man aged 18 to 30 in good health. The rearrangement links TRBV11-2 to TRBJ2-7; D is uncertain. The sequenced sample was naive CD8+ T cells sorted from blood. CDR3 nucleotide sequence: TGTGCCAGCAGCTTAGAGTCGGGCGGCGAGCAGTACTTC. Amino acid sequence: CASSLESGGEQYF.